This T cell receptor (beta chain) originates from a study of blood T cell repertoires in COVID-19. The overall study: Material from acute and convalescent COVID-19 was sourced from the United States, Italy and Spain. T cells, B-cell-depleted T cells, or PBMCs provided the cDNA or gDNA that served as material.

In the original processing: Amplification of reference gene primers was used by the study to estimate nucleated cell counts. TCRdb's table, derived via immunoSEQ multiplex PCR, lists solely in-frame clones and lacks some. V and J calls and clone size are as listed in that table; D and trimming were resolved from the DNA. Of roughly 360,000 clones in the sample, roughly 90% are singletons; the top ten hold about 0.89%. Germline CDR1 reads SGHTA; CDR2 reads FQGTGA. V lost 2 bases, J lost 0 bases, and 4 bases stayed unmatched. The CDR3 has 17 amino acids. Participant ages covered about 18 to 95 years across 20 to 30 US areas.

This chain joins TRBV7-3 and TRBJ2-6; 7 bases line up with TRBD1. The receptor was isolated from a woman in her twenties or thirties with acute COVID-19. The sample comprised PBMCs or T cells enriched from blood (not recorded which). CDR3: CASSLSSGGSGANVLTF. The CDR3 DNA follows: TGTGCCAGCAGCTTATCCTCAGGGGGCTCTGGGGCCAACGTCCTGACTTTC.